Detailed here is one TCR beta chain. The antigen is unknown. This entry comes from a study of OX40 agonist ivuxolimab in advanced cancers. In the study overall: Cancers in dose escalation were hepatocellular, melanoma, renal cell and head and neck. Study findings and constraints: CD4+ T cells averaged fewer expanded clones than CD8+ T cells.

Libraries were prepared by immunoSEQ multiplex PCR; TCRdb keeps only in-frame clonotypes and omits some of them. The sample holds roughly 47,000 clones; roughly 90% are singletons and the top ten take approximately 10%. This receptor was obtained from an adult with an advanced solid tumor such as melanoma, head and neck, liver or kidney cancer. Sequenced material: CD4+ or CD8+ T cells sorted from blood, taken in a trial of the OX40 agonist ivuxolimab.

CDR3 nucleotides: TGTGCCAGCAGCTTAGTGGGTGGGGACGAGCAGTACTTC. Its translation is CASSLVGGDEQYF. J is TRBJ2-7 and V is TRBV7-6; D is undetermined. This CDR3 spans 13 amino acids. The V and J ends lost 1 base and 5 bases respectively, with 9 bases between them. Looked up from germline, CDR1 is SGHVS and CDR2 is FNYEAQ.